This TCR beta chain was sequenced during a study of blood T cell repertoires in COVID-19. CDR3 size: 13 residues. V gave up 4 bases and J gave up 10 bases, with 14 bases separating them. Germline V lookup: CDR1 MNHEY, CDR2 SVGEGT. Sequencing was performed with immunoSEQ multiplex PCR; in TCRdb, only in-frame clones are kept and a portion is missing. Of some 80,000 clones in the sample, about 79% are singletons; the top ten hold around 22%. The chain carries TRBV6-2 or TRBV6-3 and TRBJ2-1; D is ambiguous. Material for sequencing was peripheral blood. The TCR sequence derives from a woman in her forties or fifties with acute or convalescent COVID-19. In nucleotides, the CDR3 is TGTGCCAGCAGTTCTGACACCTTGAGAGAGCAGTTCTTC. Translated, it gives CASSSDTLREQFF.